These 15 T cell receptor beta chains were sequenced from one sample in a study of blood T cell repertoires in COVID-19. Sequencing used immunoSEQ multiplex PCR; TCRdb keeps in-frame clones, though not all of them. Among roughly 190,000 clones, about 86% were seen once, and the ten largest hold approximately 14%. The sequenced sample was peripheral blood. The origin of the receptors is a man between 25 and 39 years old with active or convalescent COVID-19.

The rearrangement joins TRBV6-2 or TRBV6-3 to TRBJ2-7; D is perhaps TRBD1 (6 bases). This CDR3 comprises 15 residues. Germline V gene lookup returns CDR1 MNHEY and CDR2 SVGEGT. V was cut by 0 bases and J by 1 base, with 10 bases left in between. The CDR3 region has the DNA TGTGCCAGCAGTTACTCGGGACAAGGTTCCTACGAGCAGTACTTC. This gives the protein CASSYSGQGSYEQYF.

The chain links TRBV9 to TRBJ1-1; possible D gene TRBD1, 5 bases. Germline-derived CDR1 and CDR2 are SGDLS and YYNGEE. V was trimmed by 0 bases and J by 5 bases, leaving 20 bases between them. This CDR3 is 17 amino acids long. The CDR3 nucleotides read TGTGCCAGCAGCGTAGGTAGTCCGGGTAGGGGAGGGACTGAAGCTTTCTTT. Translated: CASSVGSPGRGGTEAFF.

The V and J genes are TRBV10-3 and TRBJ1-6, with D perhaps matching TRBD1 (6 bases). Trimming removed 3 bases at V and 8 bases at J, with 14 bases between. The CDR3 consists of 15 residues. Germline lookup yields CDR1 ENHRY and CDR2 SYGVKD. CDR3 in DNA: TGTGCCATCAGTGAATGGGGGGGCAAGGATTCACCCCTCCACTTT. Amino acid sequence: CAISEWGGKDSPLHF.

V usage is TRBV5-8 and J usage is TRBJ1-6; TRBD1 matches at 8 bases. J lost 5 bases, V lost 2 bases, and 6 bases had no gene match. CDR3 length: 16 amino acids. Germline-derived CDR1 and CDR2 are SGHTS and YDEGEE. As DNA, the CDR3 is TGTGCCAGCAGCTTTTATACAGGGGGTCATAATTCACCCCTCCACTTT. It codes for CASSFYTGGHNSPLHF.

V usage is TRBV5-1 and J usage is TRBJ2-3; 11 bases are a match to TRBD2. The germline V gene encodes CDR1 SGHRS and CDR2 YFSETQ. The V and J ends lost 4 bases and 4 bases, in that order; junction bases with no gene match: 11. The CDR3 loop spans 17 amino acids. CDR3 sequence: CASSSFLIAGGPDTQYF. DNA for the CDR3: TGCGCCAGCAGCAGTTTCTTAATAGCGGGAGGGCCAGATACGCAGTATTTT.

This clone was recorded many times. The chain uses TRBV4-1 and TRBJ1-2; 7 nucleotides align to TRBD1. The CDR3 loop spans 13 amino acids. The germline gives CDR1 MGHRA, CDR2 YSYEKL. The junction had 3 bases not matched to a gene; V was cut back by 3 bases and J by 5 bases. The CDR3 sequence: CASSHGTEYGYTF. The CDR3 nucleotides are TGCGCCAGCAGCCATGGGACAGAGTATGGCTACACCTTC.

V is TRBV28 and J is TRBJ1-1; 7 bases match TRBD1. The V and J ends lost 6 bases and 2 bases, in that order; junction bases with no gene match: 6. Germline loops: CDR1 MDHEN, CDR2 SYDVKM. CDR3 size: 14 residues. The DNA for the CDR3 is TGTGCCAGCAGCGTAGACAGGGTAAACACTGAAGCTTTCTTT. It encodes CASSVDRVNTEAFF. The variable domain in full, with the rest retrieved from reference TRBV28 and TRBJ1-1, is DVKVTQSSRYLVKRTGEKVFLECVQDMDHENMFWYRQDPGLGLRLIYFSYDVKMKEKGDIPEGYSVSREKKERFSLILESASTNQTSMYLCASSVDRVNTEAFFGQGTRLTVV.

This chain links TRBV27 with TRBJ2-2, with 7 bases identical to TRBD1. V trimming: 7 bases; J trimming: 6 bases; junction bases outside the gene matches: 11. The CDR3 is 15 residues long. The germline V gene encodes CDR1 MNHEY and CDR2 SMNVEV (reference sequence). CDR3: CASTLGGSLAGELFF. CDR3 DNA sequence: TGTGCCAGCACCCTAGGGGGCTCATTGGCCGGGGAGCTGTTTTTT.

J is TRBJ1-4 and V is TRBV4-1, with D tentatively TRBD1 (5 bases). Germline V CDR1 and CDR2: MGHRA, YSYEKL. The CDR3 is made up of 13 amino acids. The V end lost 2 bases, the J end lost 8 bases, and 9 bases lay between the germline ends. The CDR3 sequence: CASSQPDSEKLFF. In DNA, the CDR3 is TGCGCCAGCAGCCAACCCGACAGCGAAAAACTGTTTTTT.

The chain joins TRBV11-2 to TRBJ2-3; 7 nucleotides align to TRBD2. The CDR3 covers 15 residues. V lost 6 bases and J lost 3; bases outside the gene matches: 9. Germline CDR1 and CDR2: SGHAT and FQNNGV. The DNA for the CDR3 is TGTGCCAGCAGGCGGCCGGGGGGTAGGACAGATACGCAGTATTTT. Translation gives CASRRPGGRTDTQYF.

The chain joins TRBV11-2 to TRBJ2-5; TRBD2 matches at 11 bases. The CDR3 extends over 19 amino acids. Germline V gene data show CDR1 as SGHAT and CDR2 as FQNNGV. Germline trimming cut 5 bases from V and 1 base from J; bases unmatched to any gene: 15. The CDR3 reads CASSVRTSGLSQGQETQYF. In nucleotides, the CDR3 is TGTGCCAGCAGCGTGCGGACTAGCGGGTTAAGCCAGGGCCAAGAGACCCAGTACTTC.

V and J are TRBV14 and TRBJ2-2, with 7 bases fitting TRBD1. Germline trimming cut 3 bases from V and 6 bases from J; bases unmatched to any gene: 10. CDR3 length: 16 amino acids. The germline gives CDR1 SGHDN, CDR2 FVKESK. This CDR3 reads CASSHMTGPGAGELFF. CDR3 nucleotide sequence: TGTGCCAGCAGCCACATGACAGGGCCCGGCGCCGGGGAGCTGTTTTTT.

The rearrangement uses TRBV27 and TRBJ2-1; 8 bases align to TRBD2. Trimming cost V 6 bases and J 9 bases; bases outside gene matches: 13. The germline V gene has CDR1 MNHEY and CDR2 SMNVEV (reference sequence). The CDR3 runs to 15 residues. The CDR3 spells CASSPEGSGEPEQFF. CDR3 sequence (DNA): TGTGCCAGCAGCCCGGAAGGTAGCGGGGAACCTGAGCAGTTCTTC.

V usage is TRBV19 and J usage is TRBJ1-1; 11 bases align to TRBD1. This CDR3 contains 15 residues. The J segment lost 4 bases and the V segment lost 5 bases, leaving 6 bases of the junction unmatched. Germline CDR1 is LNHDA and CDR2 is SQIVND (reference sequence). CDR3 bases: TGTGCCAGTAGTGCAGAGGACAGGGGGCGCACTGAAGCTTTCTTT. Translation gives CASSAEDRGRTEAFF.

This chain joins TRBV5-5 and TRBJ2-3, with 15 nucleotides matching TRBD2. Germline CDR1 reads SGHKS; CDR2 reads YYEKEE (reference sequence). This CDR3 has 19 residues. J lost 4 bases, V lost 4 bases, and 13 bases had no gene match. The CDR3 spells CASSLGLAGGPIDPDTQYF. CDR3 coding DNA: TGTGCCAGCAGCCTTGGACTAGCGGGGGGGCCTATCGATCCAGATACGCAGTATTTT.